The rows below give T cell receptor beta chains drawn from one sample of a study of CD8 T cells in ankylosing spondylitis. TCRdb independently ran MiXCR on the 5' RACE reads; one entry per CDR3 protein. The sample yields roughly 130,000 distinct CDR3 sequences, 7% to 10% seen once. The sequenced material came from synovial fluid, either unsorted or a sorted T cell fraction (not recorded which). The receptors come from a male donor with ankylosing spondylitis. Each CDR3 is given with its conserved first and last residue. The order of the fields is D gene, J gene, clone size, V gene, CDR3 protein, CDR3 DNA. D genes are given only for firm matches. A clone size is listed for some rows: how often the clone was seen (once, few, many), or a class if it is expanded.

d_gene: NA; j_gene: TRBJ1-5; abundance: many; v_gene: TRBV4-1; CDR3aa: CASSPPELVYSNQPQHF; CDR3nt: TGCGCCAGCAGCCCCCCGGAATTAGTTTATAGCAATCAGCCCCAGCATTTT
d_gene: NA; j_gene: TRBJ1-1; abundance: few; v_gene: TRBV20-1; CDR3aa: CSAQPRDKGAFF; CDR3nt: TGCAGTGCTCAACCCCGGGACAAGGGAGCTTTCTTT
d_gene: TRBD1; j_gene: TRBJ2-1; abundance: NA; v_gene: TRBV6-1; CDR3aa: CASSPRTGYNEQFF; CDR3nt: TGTGCCAGCAGTCCCCGGACAGGGTACAATGAGCAGTTCTTC
d_gene: NA; j_gene: TRBJ1-5; abundance: NA; v_gene: TRBV7-2; CDR3aa: CASSSGGEQPQHF; CDR3nt: TGTGCCAGCAGCTCCGGAGGGGAGCAGCCCCAGCATTTT
d_gene: NA; j_gene: TRBJ2-7; abundance: many; v_gene: TRBV29-1; CDR3aa: CSVEQNEQYF; CDR3nt: TGCAGCGTTGAACAAAACGAGCAGTACTTC
d_gene: TRBD1; j_gene: TRBJ1-2; abundance: many; v_gene: TRBV3-1; CDR3aa: CASSFWDRAENGYTF; CDR3nt: TGTGCCAGCAGCTTCTGGGACAGGGCAGAGAATGGCTACACCTTC
d_gene: NA; j_gene: TRBJ1-6; abundance: many; v_gene: TRBV7-6; CDR3aa: CASTPDLDSPLHF; CDR3nt: TGTGCCAGCACGCCCGACCTGGATTCACCCCTCCACTTT
d_gene: TRBD2; j_gene: TRBJ2-3; abundance: NA; v_gene: TRBV27; CDR3aa: CASSFVASGSPTTQYF; CDR3nt: TGTGCCAGCAGTTTTGTGGCTAGCGGGAGTCCGACTACGCAGTATTTT
d_gene: TRBD1; j_gene: TRBJ1-2; abundance: many; v_gene: TRBV20-1; CDR3aa: CSASPWTGGGGYTF; CDR3nt: TGCAGTGCTTCTCCTTGGACAGGGGGAGGTGGCTACACCTTC
d_gene: NA; j_gene: TRBJ2-1; abundance: few; v_gene: TRBV10-3; CDR3aa: CAISVLATWDNEQFF; CDR3nt: TGTGCCATCAGTGTGTTGGCAACGTGGGACAATGAGCAGTTCTTC
d_gene: NA; j_gene: TRBJ2-1; abundance: many; v_gene: TRBV20-1; CDR3aa: CSAPHTYNEQFF; CDR3nt: TGCAGTGCTCCCCACACATACAATGAGCAGTTCTTC
d_gene: TRBD1; j_gene: TRBJ2-7; abundance: NA; v_gene: TRBV7-2; CDR3aa: CASSLVGTGLLPYEQYF; CDR3nt: TGTGCCAGCAGCTTAGTCGGGACAGGTTTATTGCCCTACGAGCAGTACTTC
d_gene: NA; j_gene: TRBJ2-3; abundance: few; v_gene: TRBV6-2/TRBV6-3; CDR3aa: CASSFRTDGSTDTQYF; CDR3nt: TGTGCCAGCAGCTTCCGGACCGATGGAAGCACAGATACGCAGTATTTT
d_gene: NA; j_gene: TRBJ1-2; abundance: NA; v_gene: TRBV3-1; CDR3aa: CASSQDWGEYGYTF; CDR3nt: TGTGCCAGCAGCCAAGATTGGGGTGAATATGGCTACACCTTC
d_gene: NA; j_gene: TRBJ1-1; abundance: few; v_gene: TRBV6-1; CDR3aa: CASSARQYTEAFF; CDR3nt: TGTGCCAGCAGCGCCCGACAGTACACTGAAGCTTTCTTT
d_gene: TRBD1; j_gene: TRBJ2-4; abundance: many; v_gene: TRBV2; CDR3aa: CASSKDRGGLNIQYF; CDR3nt: TGTGCCAGCAGTAAGGACAGGGGAGGGCTCAACATTCAGTACTTC
d_gene: TRBD1; j_gene: TRBJ1-1; abundance: NA; v_gene: TRBV20-1; CDR3aa: CSATGGLNTEAFF; CDR3nt: TGCAGTGCTACAGGGGGACTGAACACTGAAGCTTTCTTT
d_gene: TRBD1; j_gene: TRBJ2-7; abundance: NA; v_gene: TRBV11-2; CDR3aa: CASSLNVGGPRSYEQYF; CDR3nt: TGTGCCAGCAGCCTAAATGTAGGGGGCCCTCGCTCCTACGAGCAGTACTTC
d_gene: TRBD2; j_gene: TRBJ2-5; abundance: few; v_gene: TRBV2; CDR3aa: CASSVGSGRVDF; CDR3nt: TGTGCCAGCAGTGTAGGTAGCGGGAGAGTCGACTTC
d_gene: NA; j_gene: TRBJ2-7; abundance: NA; v_gene: TRBV20-1; CDR3aa: CSARRPVGAYEQYF; CDR3nt: TGCAGTGCTCGACGTCCAGTAGGGGCCTACGAGCAGTACTTC
d_gene: NA; j_gene: TRBJ2-1; abundance: few; v_gene: TRBV5-1; CDR3aa: CASSIGARAEQFF; CDR3nt: TGCGCCAGCAGCATTGGGGCCAGGGCGGAGCAGTTCTTC
d_gene: NA; j_gene: TRBJ2-7; abundance: many; v_gene: TRBV20-1; CDR3aa: CSAPLVGVSYEQYF; CDR3nt: TGCAGTGCTCCTCTCGTGGGAGTCTCCTACGAGCAGTACTTC